The entry below gives a single TCR beta chain sequence along with its context. The antigen this receptor binds is unknown. A read error may account for a junction end that differs from germline. TCRbeta CDR3 regions were amplified from genomic DNA using the immunoSEQ Assay, a bias-controlled multiplex PCR. The study's processing was this. Nucleated cell counts per sample were estimated from amplification of reference gene primers within the assay. Sequence reads were collapsed and filtered to measure the absolute abundance of every unique TCRbeta CDR3 rearrangement. Productive Simpson clonality was computed per sample as the square root of Simpson's diversity index over productive rearrangements. The table was pulled from immuneACCESS by TCRdb, which kept in-frame rearrangements only. Such tables lose some clones; where checked, under half of the loss comes from unresolved V genes, and the rest has no known cause. Clone size and the V and J calls come from that table; the DNA yielded D and trimming. The sample contains around 41,000 clones, 90% of them found a single time. The leading ten clones occupy around 5% of the sample.

The germline V gene (reference sequence) specifies SGHNT as CDR1 and YYREEE as CDR2. From cysteine to phenylalanine, the CDR3 is 17 amino acids long. Just CDR3 DNA is preserved here, 51 bases in frame from base 1. The sample comes from a study of blood T cell repertoires in COVID-19 (dated by TCRdb to about 2020). Background for the entire study: Samples covering the acute and convalescent phases of COVID-19 were provided by collaborators in the United States, Italy and Spain. The material from the prospective study consisted of cDNA or gDNA derived from T cells, B-cell-depleted T cells, or PBMCs. Subjects who had been exposed to COVID-19, were actively infected with it, or had recovered from it provided the deeply sampled blood TCRbeta repertoires that made up the dataset. A freely available public database, intended as a resource for researchers studying the immune response to SARS-CoV-2, is where the repertoires were released. Samples came from the ongoing ImmuneRACE study (first 160 participants) plus 1,254 subjects from 6 global collaborators. Sample metadata almost always included a de-identified subject ID, COVID-19 status, age in years and sex. Where available, HLA class I and class II types were obtained from metadata supplied by the sample provider rather than from assay-based typing.

Whole blood was collected in K2EDTA tubes by collaborating institutions according to the institutions' own protocols. For TCRbeta analysis, collaborator samples were shipped as frozen whole blood, as isolated PBMCs, or as DNA extracted from either sample type. Results the study describes overall, beyond this receptor: The amount of clinical and demographic metadata varied by source and participant and was provided uncurated.

Sequencing was carried out using peripheral blood. The origin of this receptor is a human donor in a cohort sampled during active COVID-19. The rearranged chain carries TRBV5-4 and TRBJ2-3; matching of 6 bases hints at TRBD2 as the D gene. The DNA reads as follows: TGTGCCAGCAGTTTGGGGGGAGGAACCTTTAGCACAGATACGCAGTATTTT. Its amino acids are CASSLGGGTFSTDTQYF.